This T cell receptor beta chain was retrieved from a study of control samples from healthy donors and cancer patients. Sequenced by immunoSEQ multiplex PCR; TCRdb stores in-frame clones only, minus some. Of 77,000 or so clones in the sample, 90% to 95% were seen once. CDR1 LNHDA and CDR2 SQIVND come from the germline V gene (reference sequence). This CDR3 is 15 amino acids long. The V and J ends lost 3 bases and 2 bases respectively, with 11 bases between them. The J gene is TRBJ2-1, the V gene TRBV19; D may be TRBD1 (5 bases). This TCR was sampled from a man in his thirties or forties in good health. Sequencing used blood. The CDR3 DNA follows: TGTGCCAGTAGTATGGGGCGCGCCACCTACAATGAGCAGTTCTTC. This encodes CASSMGRATYNEQFF.